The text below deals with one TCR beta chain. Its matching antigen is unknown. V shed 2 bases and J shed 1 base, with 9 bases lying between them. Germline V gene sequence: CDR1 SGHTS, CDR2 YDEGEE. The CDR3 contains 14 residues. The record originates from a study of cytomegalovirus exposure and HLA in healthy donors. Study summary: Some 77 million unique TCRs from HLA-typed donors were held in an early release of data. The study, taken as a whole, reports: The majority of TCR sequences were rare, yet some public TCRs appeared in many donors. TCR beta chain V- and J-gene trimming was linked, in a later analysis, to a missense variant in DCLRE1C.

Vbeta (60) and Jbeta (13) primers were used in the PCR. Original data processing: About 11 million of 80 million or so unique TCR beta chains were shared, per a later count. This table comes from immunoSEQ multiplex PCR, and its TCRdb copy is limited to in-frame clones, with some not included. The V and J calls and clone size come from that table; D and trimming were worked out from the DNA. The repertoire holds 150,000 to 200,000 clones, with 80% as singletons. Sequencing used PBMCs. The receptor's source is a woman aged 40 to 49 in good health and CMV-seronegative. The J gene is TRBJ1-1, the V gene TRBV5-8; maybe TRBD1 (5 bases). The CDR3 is CASSLRTTNTEAFF. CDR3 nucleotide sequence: TGTGCCAGCAGCTTACGGACAACGAACACTGAAGCTTTCTTT.